This entry describes one T cell receptor (beta chain). These data belong to a study of cytomegalovirus exposure and HLA in healthy donors. Primers: 60 Vbeta forward and 13 Jbeta reverse. Sequencing was performed with immunoSEQ multiplex PCR; in TCRdb, only in-frame clones are kept and a portion is missing. Of 90,000 to 120,000 clones listed, over 75% are singletons. The ends lost 0 bases at V and 0 bases at J; junction bases unmatched: 2. This CDR3 has 15 residues. Germline V CDR1 and CDR2: GTSNPN, SVGIG (reference sequence). The clonotype was recovered from a man aged 25 to 40 in good health and CMV-seronegative. Input material: PBMCs. The gene calls are TRBV30 and TRBJ1-3; 7 bases agree with TRBD1. CDR3 coding DNA: TGTGCCTGGAGTGTAAAGGGGGCCTCTGGAAACACCATATATTTT. Amino acids: CAWSVKGASGNTIYF.